This T cell receptor (beta chain) was sequenced for a study of blood T cell repertoires in COVID-19 (dated by TCRdb to the early 2020s). Study-wide context: Samples covering the acute and convalescent phases of COVID-19 were provided by collaborators in the United States, Italy and Spain. The material from the prospective study consisted of cDNA or gDNA derived from T cells, B-cell-depleted T cells, or PBMCs. The dataset comprised deeply sampled blood TCRbeta repertoires from subjects exposed to, actively infected with, or recovered from COVID-19. The repertoires were released in a freely available public database intended as a resource for research on the immune response to SARS-CoV-2. The samples were drawn from two sources: the first 160 participants of the ongoing ImmuneRACE study, and 1,254 subjects contributed by 6 global collaborators. The sample metadata nearly always contained a de-identified subject ID, COVID-19 status, age in years and sex. Where available, HLA class I and class II types were obtained from metadata supplied by the sample provider rather than from assay-based typing.

TCRbeta CDR3 regions were amplified from genomic DNA by means of the immunoSEQ Assay, a bias-controlled multiplex PCR. The source study handled its data this way. Nucleated cell counts per sample were estimated from amplification of reference gene primers within the assay. To quantify the absolute abundance of each unique TCRbeta CDR3 rearrangement, sequence reads were collapsed and filtered. Productive Simpson clonality was computed per sample as the square root of Simpson's diversity index over productive rearrangements. This immuneACCESS table, as held by TCRdb, lists in-frame sequences with V and J called but not all clones. Of the missing ones, under half trace to an unresolved V gene in checked studies; the others have no known cause. V and J calls and clone size are as listed in that table; D and trimming were resolved from the DNA. The sample yields a few hundred thousand clones; about 80% were counted once. The top ten clonotypes cover approximately 4% of the sample.

Overall study results and their limits: The amount of clinical and demographic metadata varied by source and participant and was provided uncurated.

Enrolling through a virtual design, the prospective study's participants ranged in age from roughly 18 to 90 years and lived across 24 United States geographic areas. In the prospective study, participants were assigned to cohorts based on the clinical history participants reported in a screening survey and a study questionnaire. In the prospective study, whole blood, serum and a nasopharyngeal or oropharyngeal swab were collected from each participant by mobile phlebotomists. Participants in the prospective study had the option to provide additional blood draws and questionnaires over a roughly 2-month period. Prospective study blood samples were shipped either frozen or at room temperature before DNA extraction. In regard to this clone: Its binding antigen is unknown. No per-base quality is available; no much larger clone lies one base away.

The source is a man aged 25-45 years with acute COVID-19. The sequencing input was PBMCs or T cells enriched from blood (not recorded which).

The sequenced DNA is TGTGCCAGCAGTTCGACGATGAGGACTGAAGCTTTCTTT. Translated, it reads CASSSTMRTEAFF. The chain links TRBV27 with TRBJ1-1; the D gene cannot be resolved reliably. V is cut by 4 bases and J by 5 bases, and the space between the germline ends is 11 bases. The germline V gene (reference sequence) provides CDR1 MNHEY and CDR2 SMNVEV. The CDR3 spans 13 residues, from the cysteine through the phenylalanine. Only the CDR3 portion is preserved as DNA: 39 bases, with reading frame beginning at the first base.